The clone carrying this T cell receptor (beta chain) was observed a few times. Its antigen remains unknown. The entry originates in a study of beta chain features in type 1 diabetes. Reverse transcription of all isolated RNA meant that expressed TCRB transcripts were sequenced. Profiling relied on immunoSEQ multiplex PCR, and the TCRdb table lists in-frame clones only, not all of them. Among hundreds of thousands of clones listed, roughly an eighth were seen once. This CDR3 comprises 16 residues. Germline loops: CDR1 SEHNR, CDR2 FQNEAQ (reference sequence). Trimming took off 5 bases at V and 9 bases at J, with 20 bases between the two ends. The study's findings and limits: Moderately but significantly shorter TCRB CDR3s were found in Type 1 diabetes patients in all four CD4+ subsets.

The TCR comes from a young woman with type 1 diabetes. The sample taken for sequencing was naive CD4+ T cells from blood. This rearrangement joins TRBV7-9 to TRBJ1-6; possibly TRBD1 for D (5 bases). This CDR3 reads CASSRETAGPFSPLHF. The CDR3 DNA sequence: TGTGCCAGCAGCCGAGAGACCGCGGGGCCATTTTCACCCCTCCACTTT.